Listed here are 30 T cell receptor beta chains from one sample, sequenced in a study of blood T cell repertoires in COVID-19. Profiling relied on immunoSEQ multiplex PCR, and the TCRdb table lists in-frame clones only, not all of them. This table holds around 280,000 clones, 87% found once. Sequenced sample: PBMCs or T cells enriched from blood (not recorded which). These receptor sequences come from a woman aged 40 to 50 who had recovered from COVID-19.

This clone came up a few times. This chain connects TRBV5-1 to TRBJ2-7; tentatively, D is TRBD1 (6 bases). Germline CDR1 reads SGHRS; CDR2 reads YFSETQ. The ends were cut back, 0 bases at V and 2 bases at J, with 12 bases in the middle. The CDR3 is 15 residues long. The chain's CDR3 is CASSLAGQNPYEQYF. CDR3 nucleotides: TGCGCCAGCAGCTTGGCCGGACAGAACCCCTACGAGCAGTACTTC.

This clone was seen only a few times. The V and J genes are TRBV28 and TRBJ1-2, with TRBD1 as a possible D gene (6 bases). The CDR3 totals 12 residues. Germline loops: CDR1 MDHEN, CDR2 SYDVKM. V was cut by 10 bases and J by 9 bases, with 18 bases left in between. This CDR3 reads CATEGRGGRYTF. CDR3 nucleotide sequence: TGTGCCACCGAAGGGCGGGGGGGCCGCTACACCTTC.

This rearrangement joins TRBV7-2 to TRBJ2-5; TRBD2 matches 8 bases. The germline V gene has CDR1 SGHTA and CDR2 FQGNSA. Trimming at V came to 4 bases and at J to 5 bases, leaving 3 bases not matched to a gene. This CDR3 has 13 residues. DNA for the CDR3: TGTGCCAGCAGCTCGGGACTAGGGGAGACCCAGTACTTC. Translation: CASSSGLGETQYF.

The CDR3 nucleotides read TGTGCCAGCCGGACTAGCGGGAGCTACGAGCAGTACTTC. This translates into CASRTSGSYEQYF. V is TRBV14 and J is TRBJ2-7; 13 bases fit TRBD2. Germline V CDR1 and CDR2: SGHDN, FVKESK. The CDR3 consists of 13 residues. The V gene end was trimmed by 8 bases and the J gene end by 3 bases; junction bases not matched to a gene: 1.

V is TRBV5-1 and J is TRBJ1-2, with TRBD1 matching over 7 bases. CDR1 is SGHRS and CDR2 is YFSETQ in the germline V gene. This CDR3 contains 15 residues. Unmatched junction bases numbered 7, after V lost 0 bases and J lost 5 bases. The CDR3, as DNA: TGCGCCAGCAGCTTGGAGTGGACAGGAGGGTATGGCTACACCTTC. As protein: CASSLEWTGGYGYTF. The full variable domain, with the rest looked up from reference TRBV5-1 and TRBJ1-2, is KAGVTQTPRYLIKTRGQQVTLSCSPISGHRSVSWYQQTPGQGLQFLFEYFSETQRNKGNFPGRFSGRQFSNSRSEMNVSTLELGDSALYLCASSLEWTGGYGYTFGSGTRLTVV.

Written as DNA, the CDR3 is TGTGCCAGCTACGAGAGCGGGGCAACCTACGAGCAGTACTTC. Translated, it gives CASYESGATYEQYF. V is TRBV28 and J is TRBJ2-7, with 7 bases identical to TRBD2. Per the germline V gene, CDR1 is MDHEN and CDR2 is SYDVKM. This CDR3 is 14 amino acids long. Losses at the gene ends were 8 bases for V and 2 bases for J; bases not matched to a gene: 9.

The genes are TRBV2 and TRBJ2-1; TRBD1 matches 9 bases. Germline V lookup: CDR1 SNHLY, CDR2 FYNNEI. J was trimmed by 6 bases and V by 7 bases; bases with no gene match: 7. The CDR3 covers 14 residues. The CDR3 nucleotides are TGTGCCAGCAAAGGACAGGGGCTTGTCAATGAGCAGTTCTTC. Residues: CASKGQGLVNEQFF.

This chain connects TRBV5-1 to TRBJ2-1; D is perhaps TRBD2 (5 bases). The V gene lost 0 bases and the J gene lost 9 bases, with 19 bases spanning the gap. CDR3 length: 16 residues. Germline CDR1 reads SGHRS; CDR2 reads YFSETQ. The CDR3 is CASSLEAASAKGEQFF. The CDR3 bases are TGCGCCAGCAGCTTGGAAGCGGCTTCGGCTAAGGGTGAGCAGTTCTTC.

The rearrangement uses TRBV16 and TRBJ2-7, with 8 bases aligning to TRBD2. V was pared by 6 bases and J by 4 bases, with 11 bases of the junction left unmatched. Germline lookup yields CDR1 KGHSY and CDR2 FQNENV. There are 15 residues in the CDR3. CDR3 sequence reads: CASSPTAGARYEQYF. CDR3 coding DNA: TGTGCCAGCAGTCCTACAGCGGGAGCACGGTACGAGCAGTACTTC.

This clone was seen only once. The CDR3, as DNA: TGTGCCATCAGTGCCCACACAGGGGCGGATACGCAGTATTTT. This encodes CAISAHTGADTQYF. The rearrangement joins TRBV10-3 to TRBJ2-3; TRBD1 matches at 7 bases. The CDR3 totals 14 residues. From germline, CDR1 is ENHRY and CDR2 SYGVKD. The V and J ends lost 4 bases and 6 bases, in that order; junction bases with no gene match: 7.

J is TRBJ1-5 and V is TRBV6-1, with TRBD1 matching 8 bases. With V trimmed by 3 bases and J by 2 bases, 6 bases remained unmatched. This CDR3 spans 16 amino acids. Germline assignment: CDR1 MNHNS and CDR2 SASEGT. The CDR3 is CASSDLQGAGNQPQHF. The DNA of the CDR3 is TGTGCCAGCAGTGATCTCCAGGGGGCTGGCAATCAGCCCCAGCATTTT.

This clone is a singleton in its sample. This sequence joins TRBV21-1 and TRBJ1-5; the table's D call, TRBD1, has no DNA check behind it. TRBV21-1 is shown as a pseudogene. This CDR3 comprises 17 residues. The CDR3 coding sequence is TGTGCCAGCAGCAAAGTATTCGGACAGTATAGCAATCAGCCCCAGCATTTT. Its translation: CASSKVFGQYSNQPQHF.

V usage is TRBV27 and J usage is TRBJ1-2, with 8 bases lining up with TRBD1. This CDR3 contains 16 residues. The V segment lost 5 bases and the J segment 4 bases; nucleotides outside the gene matches: 12. From germline, CDR1 is MNHEY and CDR2 SMNVEV (reference sequence). The DNA of the CDR3 is TGTGCCAGCAGTCCGAGGACAGGGCGGTACAGCTATGGCTACACCTTC. Amino acid sequence: CASSPRTGRYSYGYTF.

V and J are TRBV2 and TRBJ1-5; D perhaps matches TRBD1 (5 bases). Germline V CDR1 and CDR2: SNHLY, FYNNEI. Trimming took off 5 bases at V and 0 bases at J, with 11 bases between the two ends. This CDR3 comprises 15 residues. The CDR3 reads CASSRQTHSNQPQHF. For the CDR3, the DNA is TGTGCCAGCAGTCGACAGACCCATAGCAATCAGCCCCAGCATTTT.

The chain links TRBV18 to TRBJ1-4; D not certain. The CDR3 is made up of 16 amino acids. Trimming left V 6 bases short and J 7 bases short, with 21 bases between. CDR1 is KGHSH, CDR2 LQKENI, per germline. The DNA of the CDR3 is TGTGCCAGCTCCCCCGACCTAGGATCATCGTCTGAAAAACTGTTTTTT. Protein product: CASSPDLGSSSEKLFF.

On this clone itself: Distinct nucleotide sequences in the sample also encode this CDR3. The chain has TRBV28 and TRBJ1-1; D may be TRBD1 (6 bases). This CDR3 has 14 residues. The V gene's germline CDR1 is MDHEN and CDR2 SYDVKM. The V end was cut by 3 bases, the J end by 1 base, with 9 bases between. The CDR3 loop reads CASSFRGGNTEAFF. CDR3 bases: TGTGCCAGCAGTTTCCGAGGGGGGAACACTGAAGCTTTCTTT.

The DNA for the CDR3 is TGTGCCAGCACCCTCCGGTCAACGTACAATGAGCAGTTCTTC. This encodes CASTLRSTYNEQFF. The chain links TRBV5-6 to TRBJ2-1; no definite D call. V lost 6 bases and J 4 bases, leaving 14 bases between the germline ends. Germline V gene data show CDR1 as SGHDT and CDR2 as YYEEEE. The CDR3 contains 14 residues.

The chain has TRBV6-1 and TRBJ1-2; D uncertain. This CDR3 is built from 13 residues. Trimming took off 1 base at V and 8 bases at J, with 11 bases between the two ends. CDR1 MNHNS and CDR2 SASEGT come from the germline V gene. CDR3 amino acids: CASSEGITEGYTF. The CDR3 nucleotides read TGTGCCAGCAGTGAAGGCATAACGGAGGGCTACACCTTC.

The CDR3 spells CASRAVYSGRTDTQYF. DNA of the CDR3: TGCGCCAGCAGGGCCGTTTATAGCGGGAGAACAGATACGCAGTATTTT. V usage is TRBV5-1 and J usage is TRBJ2-3; 9 nucleotides align to TRBD2. The CDR3 runs to 16 residues. The ends lost 5 bases at V and 3 bases at J; junction bases unmatched: 10. Germline V gene lookup returns CDR1 SGHRS and CDR2 YFSETQ.

The chain carries TRBV11-1 and TRBJ2-2, with TRBD1 matching 11 bases. This CDR3 is 14 amino acids long. Germline V lookup: CDR1 SGHAT, CDR2 FQDESV (reference sequence). V lost 3 bases to trimming and J lost 10 bases; unmatched junction nucleotides: 4. CDR3 region: CASSFPGQGVELFF. The CDR3 nucleotides read TGTGCCAGCAGCTTTCCGGGACAGGGGGTGGAGCTGTTTTTT. Full variable domain (missing parts from reference TRBV11-1 and TRBJ2-2): EAEVAQSPRYKITEKSQAVAFWCDPISGHATLYWYRQILGQGPELLVQFQDESVVDDSQLPKDRFSAERLKGVDSTLKIQPAELGDSAMYLCASSFPGQGVELFFGEGSRLTVL.

The table lists this clone with a few counts. The V call is TRBV7-9, the J call TRBJ1-3; D remains unclear. V lost 8 bases to trimming and J lost 3 bases, with 11 bases between them. CDR3 size: 13 residues. Germline CDR1 SEHNR, CDR2 FQNEAQ (reference sequence). The CDR3 nucleotides read TGTGCCAGCGTCCTCCGGGATGGAAACACCATATATTTT. Residues: CASVLRDGNTIYF.

The rearrangement uses TRBV30 and TRBJ1-1, with 7 bases fitting TRBD1. Germline values: CDR1 GTSNPN, CDR2 SVGIG (reference sequence). There are 13 residues in the CDR3. The ends lost 0 bases at V and 9 bases at J; junction bases unmatched: 7. The CDR3 nucleotides read TGTGCCTGGAGTGTAGATGAAGGGGGCCAAGCTTTCTTT. Residues: CAWSVDEGGQAFF.

The rearrangement links TRBV15 to TRBJ2-7; D ambiguous. Germline loops: CDR1 LNHNV, CDR2 YYDKDF (reference sequence). The CDR3 sequence is 12 residues long. V was shortened by 0 bases and J by 3 bases, with 3 bases between the two germline ends. DNA for the CDR3: TGTGCCACCAGCAGAGATAGCTACGAGCAGTACTTC. It codes for CATSRDSYEQYF.

This clone was detected only a few times. As DNA, the CDR3 is TGTGCCAGCGGGCAGCCAACCTACAATGAGCAGTTCTTC. This gives the protein CASGQPTYNEQFF. This rearrangement joins TRBV6-5 to TRBJ2-1; D not certain. The germline V gene has CDR1 MNHEY and CDR2 SVGAGI. Trimming stripped 8 bases from V and 2 bases from J, with 10 bases between. The CDR3 is 13 amino acids.

CDR3 in amino acids: CASSRIGGQGISGANVLTF. The CDR3 nucleotides are TGTGCCAGCTCACGCATCGGGGGACAGGGCATCTCTGGGGCCAACGTCCTGACTTTC. The V gene is TRBV18, the J gene TRBJ2-6; 9 bases line up with TRBD1. Unmatched junction bases numbered 10, after V lost 4 bases and J lost 0 bases. The CDR3 is 19 amino acids. Germline V CDR1 and CDR2: KGHSH, LQKENI.

DNA of the CDR3: TGTGCCAGCAGCAGGGGGCAAGAGACCCAGTACTTC. Translating gives CASSRGQETQYF. The chain has TRBV11-3 and TRBJ2-5; possible D gene TRBD1, 6 bases. This CDR3 is 12 amino acids long. Germline V CDR1 and CDR2: SGHNT, YENEEA. V was clipped by 5 bases and J by 2 bases, with 6 bases between them.

The V call is TRBV28, the J call TRBJ1-6; D perhaps matches TRBD1 (6 bases). In germline, CDR1 is MDHEN, CDR2 SYDVKM. The CDR3 covers 15 residues. V shed 9 bases and J shed 6 bases, with 18 bases lying between them. The CDR3 DNA is TGTGCCAGTCTGCAGGGGCAGGTCATTAATTCACCCCTCCACTTT. Its translation is CASLQGQVINSPLHF.

The V and J genes are TRBV9 and TRBJ1-6; D is unclear. Between the trimmed V and J ends, which lost 4 bases and 10 bases, there was a span of 21 bases. Germline V gene lookup returns CDR1 SGDLS and CDR2 YYNGEE. The CDR3 spans 16 residues. DNA of the CDR3: TGTGCCAGCAGCCCCGACGGGAATCGCGGAGTATCACCCCTCCACTTT. This gives the protein CASSPDGNRGVSPLHF. Full variable domain (rest looked up from reference TRBV9 and TRBJ1-6): DSGVTQTPKHLITATGQRVTLRCSPRSGDLSVYWYQQSLDQGLQFLIQYYNGEERAKGNILERFSAQQFPDLHSELNLSSLELGDSALYFCASSPDGNRGVSPLHFGNGTRLTVT.

This clone was seen more than once but under ten times. This chain links TRBV7-9 with TRBJ2-7, with a possible D match to TRBD2 (6 bases). Trimming pared 2 bases from V and 4 bases from J, leaving 12 bases between. This CDR3 has 14 residues. Germline CDR1 SEHNR, CDR2 FQNEAQ (reference sequence). CDR3 sequence reads: CASSLMTRSYEQYF. DNA for the CDR3: TGTGCCAGCAGCTTAATGACTAGATCTTACGAGCAGTACTTC. Full variable domain (rest looked up from reference TRBV7-9 and TRBJ2-7): DTGVSQNPRHKITKRGQNVTFRCDPISEHNRLYWYRQTLGQGPEFLTYFQNEAQLEKSRLLSDRFSAERPKGSFSTLEIQRTEQGDSAMYLCASSLMTRSYEQYFGPGTRLTVT.

The chain has TRBV7-2 and TRBJ2-7, with D perhaps matching TRBD2 (5 bases). The CDR3 length is 13 residues. V was cut by 4 bases and J by 7 bases, with 14 bases left in between. The germline gives CDR1 SGHTA, CDR2 FQGNSA. CDR3 nucleotides: TGTGCCAGCAGCTCCACATTGACGGGGGAGCAGTACTTC. Its protein product is CASSSTLTGEQYF.